One and the same sample provided the 10 T cell receptor beta chains below, sequenced in a study of human T cells and chemical hapten exposure. Via MiXCR, TCRdb re-called the RACE reads, giving one row per CDR3 protein. The data show tens of thousands of distinct CDR3 sequences, with 11% seen just once and 4.5% to 5.5% held by the top ten. Time point described: pre-sensitization, week 0. Treatment denoted: therapeutic diphenylcyclopropenone sensitization with weekly scalp DPC. This material consisted of whole blood, taken in connection with sensitization to the hapten diphenylcyclopropenone (DPC). The receptors were sampled from a woman in her 50s with alopecia areata. Some clones in this sample may be carry-over from other donors' samples.

The chain couples TRBV5-1 to TRBJ1-2; maybe TRBD1 (6 bases). CDR1 and CDR2 from the germline V gene are SGHRS and YFSETQ. The CDR3 runs 14 residues. The V gene lost 2 bases and the J gene lost 5 bases, with 13 bases spanning the gap. The CDR3 region has the DNA TGCGCCAGCAGCTTCGGGGGCCGGGCTTATGGCTACACCTTC. It translates to CASSFGGRAYGYTF.

This clonotype was seen at least ten times. This chain connects TRBV7-2 to TRBJ2-3; D not certain. CDR1 SGHTA and CDR2 FQGNSA come from the germline V gene. CDR3 length: 12 amino acids. V lost 5 bases and J lost 2, with 5 bases in between. The CDR3 is CASSGYTDTQYF. The DNA of the CDR3 is TGTGCCAGCAGCGGATACACAGATACGCAGTATTTT.

The V call is TRBV2, the J call TRBJ1-1; no firm D call. Germline V gene lookup returns CDR1 SNHLY and CDR2 FYNNEI. This CDR3 region has 13 residues. Trimming took off 4 bases at V and 1 base at J, with 7 bases between the two ends. The CDR3 DNA reads as TGTGCCAGCAGTGGAGTCAGGAACACTGAAGCTTTCTTT. Its protein is CASSGVRNTEAFF. Full variable domain (remainder filled in from reference TRBV2 and TRBJ1-1): EPEVTQTPSHQVTQMGQEVILRCVPISNHLYFYWYRQILGQKVEFLVSFYNNEISEKSEIFDDQFSVERPDGSNFTLKIRSTKLEDSAMYFCASSGVRNTEAFFGQGTRLTVV.

V is TRBV29-1 and J is TRBJ1-1; TRBD1 matches at 9 bases. CDR1 and CDR2 (germline): SQVTM, ANQGSEA. Trimming at V came to 7 bases and at J to 5 bases, leaving 11 bases not matched to a gene. The CDR3 length is 14 residues. CDR3 coding DNA: TGCAGCGCTCTTCATACAGGGGGCGAGACTGAAGCTTTCTTT. Protein sequence: CSALHTGGETEAFF. Using reference TRBV29-1 and TRBJ1-1 for the parts outside the CDR3, the full variable domain is SAVISQKPSRDICQRGTSLTIQCQVDSQVTMMFWYRQQPGQSLTLIATANQGSEATYESGFVIDKFPISRPNLTFSTLTVSNMSPEDSSIYLCSALHTGGETEAFFGQGTRLTVV.

The rearrangement uses TRBV5-1 and TRBJ1-5, with 8 bases fitting TRBD1. Germline V gene lookup returns CDR1 SGHRS and CDR2 YFSETQ. The CDR3 length is 14 residues. Trimming cost V 4 bases and J 5 bases; bases outside gene matches: 5. CDR3 sequence (DNA): TGCGCCAGCAGCCCCAGGGGGCCTGATCAGCCCCAGCATTTT. As protein: CASSPRGPDQPQHF.

The rearrangement joins TRBV5-1 to TRBJ2-3; D remains ambiguous. CDR1 and CDR2 (germline): SGHRS, YFSETQ. The CDR3 consists of 12 residues. Trimming stripped 1 base from V and 4 bases from J, with 4 bases between. This CDR3 reads CASSLSSDTQYF. CDR3 coding DNA: TGCGCCAGCAGCTTGTCTTCAGATACGCAGTATTTT. The complete variable domain, with remaining parts taken from reference TRBV5-1 and TRBJ2-3, reads KAGVTQTPRYLIKTRGQQVTLSCSPISGHRSVSWYQQTPGQGLQFLFEYFSETQRNKGNFPGRFSGRQFSNSRSEMNVSTLELGDSALYLCASSLSSDTQYFGPGTRLTVL.

This clonotype was detected a few times. V is TRBV2 and J is TRBJ1-3; 8 nucleotides align to TRBD1. Germline lookup yields CDR1 SNHLY and CDR2 FYNNEI. Losses at the gene ends were 8 bases for V and 3 bases for J; bases not matched to a gene: 15. The CDR3 sequence is 17 residues long. The CDR3 DNA reads as TGTGCCAGCCGGATACTTTCAGGGGGCTTCTTTGGAAACACCATATATTTT. It translates to CASRILSGGFFGNTIYF.

This chain uses TRBV28 with TRBJ1-5; tentative D call: TRBD1 (5 bases). The germline V and J ends were trimmed by 10 bases and 3 bases, with 10 bases remaining between them. The CDR3 runs 12 residues. The germline gives CDR1 MDHEN, CDR2 SYDVKM. The CDR3 here is CATSDINQPQHF. CDR3 in DNA: TGTGCCACCTCGGACATCAATCAGCCCCAGCATTTT.

This sequence joins TRBV28 and TRBJ1-1; D is unresolved. The V gene's germline CDR1 is MDHEN and CDR2 SYDVKM. The CDR3 spans 15 residues. The V gene lost 8 bases and the J gene lost 4 bases, with 20 bases spanning the gap. CDR3 amino acids: CASLLSGAQVTEAFF. CDR3 nucleotide sequence: TGTGCCAGCCTCCTGTCGGGCGCTCAGGTCACTGAAGCTTTCTTT.

This clonotype was picked up many times. CDR3 sequence: CASSSPKGGDTQYF. CDR3 bases: TGTGCCAGCAGTTCCCCTAAGGGTGGAGATACGCAGTATTTT. The rearrangement uses TRBV27 and TRBJ2-3; no firm D call. CDR1 MNHEY and CDR2 SMNVEV come from the germline V gene (reference sequence). Trimming shortened V by 4 bases and J by 5 bases, and 13 bases separated the two germline ends. This CDR3 has 14 amino acids.